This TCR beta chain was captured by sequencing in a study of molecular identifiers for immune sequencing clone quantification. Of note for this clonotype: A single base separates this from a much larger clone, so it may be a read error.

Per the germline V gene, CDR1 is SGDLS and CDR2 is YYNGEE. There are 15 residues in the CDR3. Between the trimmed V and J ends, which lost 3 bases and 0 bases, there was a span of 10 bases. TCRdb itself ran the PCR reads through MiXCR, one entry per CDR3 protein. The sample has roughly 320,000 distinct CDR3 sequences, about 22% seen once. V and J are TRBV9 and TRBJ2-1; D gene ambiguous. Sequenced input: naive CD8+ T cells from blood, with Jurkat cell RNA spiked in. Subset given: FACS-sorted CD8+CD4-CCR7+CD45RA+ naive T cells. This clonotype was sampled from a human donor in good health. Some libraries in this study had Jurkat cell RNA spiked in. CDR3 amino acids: CASSAESSSYNEQFF. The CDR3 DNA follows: TGTGCCAGCAGCGCAGAATCTAGCTCCTACAATGAGCAGTTCTTC.